This TCR beta chain was sequenced for a study of CXCR3-negative and CXCR3-positive naive CD8 T cells. Study-wide results and caveats: Naive subsets expressed similar surface CD5; TRB CDR3 features served to infer TCR strength.

Within the CD8+ T cell compartment, naive cells were CD45RO-CCR7+CD27+CD95-. Its frequency marks this clonotype as medium-sized. The target antigen is unknown. CDR1 and CDR2 from the germline V gene are SGHRS and YFSETQ. The CDR3 runs 15 residues. With UMI labels, 5' RACE was used to prepare the TRB cDNA libraries. TCRdb re-called the 5' RACE reads and gives one entry per CDR3 protein, without DNA. Its clone listing holds about 8,700 distinct CDR3 sequences. The chain couples TRBV5-1 to TRBJ2-3. The sequencing sample was made of naive CXCR3- CD8+ T cells from blood. Subset indicated: CD45RO-CCR7+CD27+CD95- naive CD8+ T cells lacking CXCR3 (TNR3-). This clonotype was obtained from a human donor in good health. Some clones in this sample may be carry-over from other donors' samples. The CDR3 loop is CASSQIYGSTDTQYF.